This passage covers 27 T cell receptor beta chains from one sample sequenced in a study of type 1 and type 2 diabetes patients. Amplification started from genomic DNA. The TCR beta CDR3 region was amplified using 30 forward and 13 reverse primers. A single record per CDR3 protein comes from TCRdb applying MiXCR to the multiplex PCR reads. Here the sample spans about 250,000 distinct CDR3 sequences, approximately 45% being singletons. Source material: peripheral blood mononuclear cells (PBMCs). Every receptor here comes from a man aged 18 to 35 with type 2 diabetes.

Many counts were recorded for this clonotype. The rearrangement links TRBV2 to TRBJ2-2; 7 positions match TRBD1. The CDR3 is made up of 14 amino acids. The trim removed 6 bases at V and 2 bases at J, leaving 3 bases unmatched. Germline values: CDR1 SNHLY, CDR2 FYNNEI. The DNA for the CDR3 is TGTGCCAGCAGGGGGACAGAAAACACCGGGGAGCTGTTTTTT. It yields the protein CASRGTENTGELFF.

The chain joins TRBV7-3 to TRBJ2-2; D call uncertain. The CDR3 is 13 residues long. Trimming left V 0 bases short and J 6 bases short, with 5 bases between. CDR1 SGHTA and CDR2 FQGTGA come from the germline V gene. CDR3 sequence reads: CASSLTSAGELFF. The DNA for the CDR3 is TGTGCCAGCAGCTTAACGAGTGCCGGGGAGCTGTTTTTT. The full variable domain, rest sourced from reference TRBV7-3 and TRBJ2-2, is GAGVSQTPSNKVTEKGKYVELRCDPISGHTALYWYRQSLGQGPEFLIYFQGTGAADDSGLPNDRFFAVRPEGSVSTLKIQRTERGDSAVYLCASSLTSAGELFFGEGSRLTVL.

This clonotype was counted between two and nine times. The V call is TRBV30, the J call TRBJ2-7, with D hard to call. The CDR3 totals 12 residues. V was shortened by 0 bases and J by 3 bases, with 6 bases between the two germline ends. Germline V CDR1 and CDR2: GTSNPN, SVGIG (reference sequence). CDR3 bases: TGTGCCTGGAGTGTATCCGGCTACGAGCAGTACTTC. As protein: CAWSVSGYEQYF. Drawing the rest from reference TRBV30 and TRBJ2-7, the complete variable domain is SQTIHQWPATLVQPVGSPLSLECTVEGTSNPNLYWYRQAAGRGLQLLFYSVGIGQISSEVPQNLSASRPQDRQFILSSKKLLLSDSGFYLCAWSVSGYEQYFGPGTRLTVT.

This sequence joins TRBV15 and TRBJ2-5; D tentatively reads TRBD1 or TRBD2 (6 bases each). The DNA end is more similar to TRBJ2-1, so the J call may be wrong. CDR1 is LNHNV, CDR2 YYDKDF, per germline (reference sequence). This CDR3 is built from 15 residues. CDR3 sequence: CATSRGAGDSYEQFF. CDR3 DNA sequence: TGTGCCACCAGCAGAGGGGCAGGGGACTCCTACGAGCAGTTCTTC.

The rearrangement uses TRBV2 and TRBJ1-4; 7 nucleotides line up with TRBD1. V trimming: 2 bases; J trimming: 12 bases; junction bases outside the gene matches: 9. Germline V gene sequence: CDR1 SNHLY, CDR2 FYNNEI. The CDR3 consists of 14 residues. The CDR3 DNA is TGTGCCAGCAGTGAACGTGACAGGGCCGAAGAACTGTTTTTT. It translates to CASSERDRAEELFF.

This rearrangement joins TRBV2 to TRBJ2-1; weak D call: TRBD2 (6 bases). The V gene's germline CDR1 is SNHLY and CDR2 FYNNEI. The CDR3 runs to 14 residues. Trimming took off 7 bases at V and 11 bases at J, with 21 bases between the two ends. The CDR3: CASKDYETSNQQFF. The CDR3 nucleotides read TGTGCCAGCAAGGACTACGAAACATCGAACCAGCAGTTCTTC.

This clonotype was recorded once. V is TRBV5-1 and J is TRBJ1-5; D is unresolved. The CDR3 has 13 residues. Trimming cost V 1 base and J 3 bases, with 5 bases left between them. Germline CDR1 reads SGHRS; CDR2 reads YFSETQ. The CDR3 loop reads CASSLLVNQPQHF. Here the CDR3 DNA reads TGCGCCAGCAGCTTGTTGGTCAATCAGCCCCAGCATTTT.

The genes are TRBV4-3 and TRBJ1-4; D call uncertain. The V end lost 3 bases, the J end lost 0 bases, and 11 bases lay between the germline ends. The CDR3 is made up of 16 amino acids. Germline V lookup: CDR1 LGHNA, CDR2 YSLEER. The CDR3: CASSHEQTATNEKLFF. The CDR3 bases are TGCGCCAGCAGCCACGAGCAGACTGCAACTAATGAAAAACTGTTTTTT.

This clonotype appeared once. The chain carries TRBV7-9 and TRBJ2-1; either TRBD1 or TRBD2 may fit D (6 bases each). Germline CDR1 and CDR2: SEHNR and FQNEAQ (reference sequence). V lost 3 bases, J lost 8 bases, and 17 bases lay in between. The CDR3 sequence is 15 residues long. CDR3 in amino acids: CASSFVGGGIDEQFF. The CDR3 nucleotides read TGTGCCAGCAGCTTCGTCGGGGGCGGGATCGATGAGCAGTTCTTC.

V is TRBV10-3 and J is TRBJ1-4; TRBD1 agrees at 8 bases. The germline gives CDR1 ENHRY, CDR2 SYGVKD. The CDR3 sequence is 15 residues long. V dropped 5 bases and J dropped 9; count of bases not matched to a gene: 11. The CDR3 protein is CAISSQGQEFQKLFF. Written as DNA, the CDR3 is TGTGCCATCAGTTCCCAGGGACAGGAGTTTCAAAAACTGTTTTTT.

This clonotype turned up a few times. The chain is built from TRBV12-3 or TRBV12-4 and TRBJ1-6; 7 bases map to TRBD1. This CDR3 comprises 15 residues. With 5 bases clipped from V and 5 bases from J, the junction kept 6 bases outside the gene matches. CDR3 amino acids: CASSGPGQDNSPLHF. CDR3 sequence (DNA): TGTGCCAGCAGTGGCCCCGGACAGGATAATTCACCCCTCCACTTT.

This clonotype was picked up a small number of times. V usage is TRBV19 and J usage is TRBJ1-1, with 7 positions matching TRBD1. V gave up 6 bases and J gave up 0 bases; unmatched junction bases: 7. This CDR3 has 15 residues. Germline V gene lookup returns CDR1 LNHDA and CDR2 SQIVND (reference sequence). CDR3 region: CASRETGPLNTEAFF. CDR3 nucleotide sequence: TGTGCCAGTAGGGAGACAGGGCCCCTGAACACTGAAGCTTTCTTT.

This sequence joins TRBV12-5 and TRBJ1-2; possible D gene TRBD1, 5 bases. This CDR3 has 15 amino acids. The germline V gene has CDR1 LGHNT and CDR2 FRNRAP. V dropped 1 base and J dropped 4 bases, with 13 bases sitting between them. Here the CDR3 reads CASGLAPNRIYGYTF. CDR3 coding DNA: TGTGCTAGTGGTTTGGCCCCTAACAGGATCTATGGCTACACCTTC.

This clonotype was observed a handful of times. The chain uses TRBV7-3 and TRBJ2-1; D is perhaps TRBD2 (6 bases). V was pared by 4 bases and J by 9 bases, with 16 bases between. This CDR3 spans 14 amino acids. The germline V gene has CDR1 SGHTA and CDR2 FQGTGA. CDR3 coding DNA: TGTGCCAGCAGCTCCACCGGGAGTCAGGGTGAGCAGTTCTTC. Translating gives CASSSTGSQGEQFF.

This chain connects TRBV7-6 to TRBJ2-7, with 10 bases lining up with TRBD1. V lost 1 base to trimming and J lost 4 bases; unmatched junction nucleotides: 4. The CDR3 runs to 15 residues. Germline values: CDR1 SGHVS, CDR2 FNYEAQ. The CDR3 is CASSLGGTGVYEQYF. CDR3 bases: TGTGCCAGCAGCTTAGGGGGGACAGGGGTGTACGAGCAGTACTTC.

A remark on this clonotype: Given a much more abundant clone one base away, this may be a read error. The chain joins TRBV7-2 to TRBJ2-5, with a possible D match to TRBD1 (5 bases). The CDR3 consists of 14 residues. CDR1 and CDR2 (germline): SGHTA, FQGNSA. The CDR3, as DNA: TGTGCCGGCAGCACGCCAGGGAACCAAGAGACCCAGTACTTC. It codes for CAGSTPGNQETQYF.

This clonotype has just one count. V and J are TRBV4-1 and TRBJ1-2, with D perhaps TRBD1 (5 bases). Germline CDR1 is MGHRA and CDR2 is YSYEKL. The V and J ends lost 2 bases and 6 bases respectively, with 10 bases between them. The CDR3 is 13 residues long. For the CDR3, the DNA is TGCGCCAGCAGCCAATGGCAGGGCGATGGCTACACCTTC. It yields the protein CASSQWQGDGYTF.

The chain carries TRBV5-1 and TRBJ2-2; 8 bases fit TRBD1. Germline V gene lookup returns CDR1 SGHRS and CDR2 YFSETQ. The CDR3 runs to 17 residues. After removal of 2 bases from V and 2 bases from J, the junction contained 8 bases not matched to a gene. CDR3 bases: TGCGCCAGCAGCTTTTCAGGGGGCGGACATAACACCGGGGAGCTGTTTTTT. Its protein product is CASSFSGGGHNTGELFF.

This chain connects TRBV12-5 to TRBJ2-3; 8 nucleotides line up with TRBD1. Germline V gene sequence: CDR1 LGHNT, CDR2 FRNRAP. The CDR3 totals 17 residues. This chain's CDR3 is CAGRPRDRFSSTDTQYF. The CDR3 region has the DNA TGTGCCGGCAGACCTCGGGACAGGTTCTCTAGCACAGATACGCAGTATTTT.

This clonotype was observed once. The CDR3 ends on some other residue instead of the conserved phenylalanine or tryptophan, so this is likely a read error. This sequence joins TRBV9 and TRBJ2-1; possibly TRBD1 or TRBD2 for D (5 bases each). V dropped 5 bases and J dropped 10 bases, with 10 bases sitting between them. This CDR3 has 11 residues. Germline CDR1 is SGDLS and CDR2 is YYNGEE. The CDR3 coding sequence is TGTGCCAGCAGTGGGGGAAAAGAGCAGTTCCTC. Translated: CASSGGKEQFL.

The sample holds a few counts of this clonotype. The chain recombines TRBV19 with TRBJ1-5; 7 bases match TRBD1. The ends lost 5 bases at V and 4 bases at J; junction bases unmatched: 8. Germline lookup yields CDR1 LNHDA and CDR2 SQIVND (reference sequence). The CDR3 extends over 15 amino acids. CDR3 sequence (DNA): TGTGCCAGTAGTTCGCAGGGGACAGTGAATCAGCCCCAGCATTTT. Protein: CASSSQGTVNQPQHF. Supplemented by reference TRBV19 and TRBJ1-5, the full variable domain reads DGGITQSPKYLFRKEGQNVTLSCEQNLNHDAMYWYRQDPGQGLRLIYYSQIVNDFQKGDIAEGYSVSREKKESFPLTVTSAQKNPTAFYLCASSSQGTVNQPQHFGDGTRLSIL.

The V gene is TRBV4-1, the J gene TRBJ1-5, with D perhaps matching TRBD1 (6 bases). Germline V gene lookup returns CDR1 MGHRA and CDR2 YSYEKL. This CDR3 is built from 15 residues. V lost 0 bases to trimming and J lost 5 bases, with 11 bases between them. The CDR3 DNA reads TGCGCCAGCAGCCAAGAGGGGGCTAGAGATCAGCCCCAGCATTTT. Translation gives CASSQEGARDQPQHF.

The chain employs TRBV6-5 and TRBJ2-7, with TRBD2 matching over 9 bases. V lost 0 bases to trimming and J lost 5 bases; unmatched junction nucleotides: 5. CDR3 length: 15 residues. Germline loops: CDR1 MNHEY, CDR2 SVGAGI. The CDR3 sequence: CASSYSPSGADEQYF. DNA for the CDR3: TGTGCCAGCAGTTACTCCCCTAGCGGGGCAGACGAGCAGTACTTC.

The chain links TRBV7-8 to TRBJ2-3; no clear D gene. With 5 bases removed from V and 4 bases from J, the gap between germline ends came to 13 bases. From germline, CDR1 is SGHVS and CDR2 FQNEAQ. The CDR3 is made up of 14 amino acids. CDR3: CASSPRESADTQYF. The CDR3 DNA reads as TGTGCCAGCAGCCCCCGTGAATCCGCAGATACGCAGTATTTT.

The gene calls are TRBV14 and TRBJ1-6; D gene unclear. The germline CDR1 and CDR2 sequences are SGHDN and FVKESK. The V and J ends lost 5 bases and 9 bases respectively, with 14 bases between them. CDR3 size: 14 residues. The CDR3 nucleotides are TGTGCCAGCAGCTGGGCGGAGGTCTTTTCACCCCTCCACTTT. Translated: CASSWAEVFSPLHF.

In its sample, this clonotype is medium-sized. The rearrangement links TRBV7-2 to TRBJ2-7; 13 nucleotides match TRBD2. Germline V lookup: CDR1 SGHTA, CDR2 FQGNSA. The CDR3 loop spans 17 amino acids. The ends lost 5 bases at V and 1 base at J; junction bases unmatched: 8. This chain's CDR3 is CASSVTSGGAGSYEQYF. The CDR3 DNA follows: TGTGCCAGCAGCGTTACTAGCGGGGGGGCCGGGTCCTACGAGCAGTACTTC. Together with reference TRBV7-2 and TRBJ2-7, the CDR3 gives the full variable domain: GAGVSQSPSNKVTEKGKDVELRCDPISGHTALYWYRQSLGQGLEFLIYFQGNSAPDKSGLPSDRFSAERTGGSVSTLTIQRTQQEDSAVYLCASSVTSGGAGSYEQYFGPGTRLTVT.

The table lists this clonotype with many counts. The gene calls are TRBV14 and TRBJ1-1, with 8 bases matching TRBD1. The germline V gene encodes CDR1 SGHDN and CDR2 FVKESK. CDR3 size: 15 residues. J gave up 3 bases and V 3 bases, and 6 bases lay outside the gene matches. CDR3 nucleotides: TGTGCCAGCAGCCAGTCTGGACAGGGTTACACTGAAGCTTTCTTT. Encoded protein: CASSQSGQGYTEAFF.